This T cell receptor (beta chain) came from a study of shared T cell receptors in the human thymus (dated by TCRdb to the early 2020s). In the study overall: The study investigated the way shared, self-reactive T-cell receptor alpha chains are produced in the human thymus.

As regards this clone: Its antigen has not been determined. No per-base quality is available; no much larger clone lies one base away.

Receptor libraries were prepared by the immunoSEQ multiplex PCR assay. TCRdb took over this immuneACCESS table, retaining in-frame rearrangements with V and J assigned. Such tables are incomplete; in checked studies, under half of the missing clones stem from an unresolved V gene, and the remainder is unexplained. Present in this sample are some 700,000 clones, 70% to 90% of which were seen just once. The ten largest clonotypes hold about 0.0098% of the sample. The CDR3 has 14 amino acids, counting the end cysteine and phenylalanine. The CDR3 DNA has 42 bases and is translated from base 1. CDR1 MGHRA and CDR2 YSYEKL were looked up in the germline V gene. V is shortened by 2 bases, J by 7 bases, and the region joining them spans 12 bases. This same sample was also taken into another study, of human thymus T cells. As that second paper reports: Immunologically healthy infants undergoing open corrective cardiac surgery for congenital heart defects in Finland were used as donors. The thymus tissue came from surgical resects taken out during corrective cardiac surgery. Biased V and J gene segment usage appeared to be present in both thymic and peripheral blood repertoires. The related research found that thymic TCR repertoires overlapped highly between unrelated individuals. The study characterized TCR alpha and beta repertoires from fewer than ten infant thymus samples and a few related peripheral blood samples. Donor ages ranging from about 6 to 250 days were recorded, and 5 to 7 male and a couple of female infants were included in the cohort. Thymocytes were freed from the tissue by mechanical means and kept at -70 degrees C as pellets of about 8.5-34 million cells. Genomic DNA was extracted from frozen cell pellets with a QIAsymphony instrument. Using the immunoSEQ multiplex PCR assay, the TCRB and TCRAD loci were amplified from a standardized quantity of quality-controlled genomic DNA. The amplicons spanned the V(D)J region and were long enough to cover the CDR3 and allow V and J genes to be identified. Through the commercial immunoSEQ service, the amplicons were sequenced on an Illumina platform. Primer bias and sequencing errors were corrected as previously described, and TCRAD and TCRB definitions were based on the IMGT database. Analysis of the repertoires was done with immunoSEQ Analyzer 3.0 and VDJTools and included basic statistics, V/J segment usage, diversity estimates, rarefaction and pairwise overlap. To estimate diversity, the Chao1, ChaoE, Efron-Thisted, Shannon and inverse Simpson indices were applied, and diversity was also estimated on datasets down-sampled to the smallest sample. Repertoire overlap used strict matching of CDR3 nucleotide sequence, V gene and J gene, with Jaccard-based multidimensional scaling clustering. On average, thymus samples yielded some 810,000 unique TCRB clonotypes, whereas blood samples yielded approximately 90,000.

This TCR was sampled from a girl under three years old with a congenital heart defect. Donor details come from another sample of the same person, matched by shared clones. The sample comprised thymocytes. The rearranged segments are TRBV4-1 and TRBJ2-1, with TRBD1 as a weak D call on 5 bases. For the CDR3, the sequence is CASSQFRVKNEQFF. The DNA reads TGCGCCAGCAGCCAATTCAGGGTGAAGAATGAGCAGTTCTTC.